Reported below is one T cell receptor (beta chain). Its target is not known. The Oncomine TCR Beta short-read assay sequenced DNA from cultured CD4+ T cells. Each CDR3 protein is one row after TCRdb ran MiXCR on the PCR reads. Here the sample spans 20,000 or so distinct CDR3 sequences, around 42% being singletons. This entry comes from a study of vaccination and CD4 T cells after COVID-19. Trimming cost V 5 bases and J 8 bases; bases outside gene matches: 8. This CDR3 contains 13 residues. From germline, CDR1 is SGHTA and CDR2 FQGNSA. Indicated time point: late sampling 161 to 241 days after vaccination in a few convalescent patients. Specified treatment: roughly ten-day PBMC culture with coronavirus spike peptide pools or control peptides (ViraFEST assay).

The gene calls are TRBV7-2 and TRBJ1-2, with 7 bases aligning to TRBD1. Sequenced material: CD4+ T cells from blood, cultured in vitro, taken about 7 months after SARS-CoV-2 vaccination. This sequence originates from a human donor who had recovered from COVID-19. CDR3 sequence: CASSPGTVSGYTF. CDR3 nucleotide sequence: TGTGCCAGCAGCCCAGGGACAGTTAGCGGCTACACCTTC.